Described below is a single T cell receptor beta chain sequence and its context. This clone showed up just once. Its antigen target is currently unknown. The record has no base qualities; no much larger clone is one base away. V gives up 6 bases and J gives up 5 bases, and the segment between their germline ends measures 14 bases. The CDR1 and CDR2 encoded by the germline V gene are MNHEY and SVGAGI. From the cysteine through the phenylalanine, the CDR3 covers 15 amino acids. Solely the CDR3 DNA is kept, with 45 bases framed from the first base. The data derive from a study of blood T cell repertoires in COVID-19 (dated by TCRdb to 2018 to 2020). Some background on the complete study: Collaborator samples came from the United States, Italy and Spain and covered acute and convalescent phases of COVID-19. The dataset comprised deeply sampled blood TCRbeta repertoires from subjects exposed to, actively infected with, or recovered from COVID-19. Where HLA class I and class II types were available, the types were taken from metadata supplied by the sample provider, not from assay-based typing. The samples were drawn from two sources: the first 160 participants of the ongoing ImmuneRACE study, and some 1,300 subjects contributed by 6 global collaborators. The material from the prospective study consisted of cDNA or gDNA derived from T cells, B-cell-depleted T cells, or PBMCs. Nearly every sample came with metadata listing a de-identified subject ID, COVID-19 status, age in years and sex. The repertoires were released in a freely available public database meant as a resource for research on the immune response to SARS-CoV-2. General study outcomes and caveats: Clinical and demographic metadata were provided uncurated, with the amount varying by source and participant.

TCRbeta CDR3 regions were amplified from genomic DNA by means of the immunoSEQ Assay, a bias-controlled multiplex PCR. The source study handled its data this way. Within the assay, amplification of reference gene primers was used to estimate how many nucleated cells each sample contained. Sequence reads were collapsed and filtered to measure the absolute abundance of every unique TCRbeta CDR3 rearrangement. For each sample, productive Simpson clonality was calculated by taking the square root of Simpson's diversity index across productive rearrangements. TCRdb carries this immuneACCESS record with in-frame sequences only. Its versions omit some clonotypes, under half of them owing to an unresolved V gene in the studies checked, with the rest unexplained. V, J and clone size reflect that table, while D and trimming were determined from the DNA. The sample includes 200,000 to 250,000 clones, with about 86% observed a single time. 6.2% of the sample goes to the ten largest clones.

Whole blood was collected in K2EDTA tubes by collaborating institutions according to the institutions' own protocols. For TCRbeta analysis, collaborators shipped samples as frozen whole blood, isolated PBMCs, or DNA extracted from either of those sample types. This receptor was identified in a man aged 60-69 years with acute or convalescent COVID-19. The rearrangement joined TRBV6-5 to TRBJ1-6; matching of 6 bases hints at TRBD1 as the D gene. The sample consisted of peripheral blood. The CDR3 is CASSHHRENNSPLHF. The DNA is TGTGCCAGCAGCCACCACAGGGAAAATAATTCACCCCTCCACTTT.